Reported below is one T cell receptor beta chain. Antigen unknown. The data belong to a study of beta chain features in type 1 diabetes. Whole-study results and caveats: In every one of the four CD4+ subsets, TCRB CDR3s were moderately but significantly shorter in Type 1 diabetes patients.

CD4+ naive, central memory, regulatory and stem cell-like memory subsets were isolated by sorting on CD45RO/CCR7/CD25/CD127/CD95/CD27. Populations obtained by sorting all exceeded 95% purity. Investigators reverse transcribed all isolated RNA, so they sequenced expressed TCRB transcripts. The protocol was immunoSEQ multiplex PCR, while the TCRdb copy is restricted to in-frame clones and leaves out a portion. In the table there are about 45,000 clones, roughly half of which are singletons. The CDR3 is made up of 16 amino acids. Trimming removed 1 base from V and 5 bases from J, with 18 bases in between. Germline-derived CDR1 and CDR2 are ENHRY and SYGVKD.

The J gene is TRBJ2-7, the V gene TRBV10-3, with D perhaps matching TRBD2 (7 bases). The clonotype comes from a woman under 30 in good health. The sample taken for sequencing was Tregs from blood. This chain's CDR3 is CAISELRGGLVDEQYF. The DNA for the CDR3 is TGTGCCATCAGTGAGTTGAGGGGGGGGCTGGTGGACGAGCAGTACTTC.